These 5 T cell receptor beta chains share one sample of origin, sequenced in a study of blood T cell repertoires in COVID-19. Data came from immunoSEQ multiplex PCR; TCRdb stores just in-frame clones and leaves some out. The sample lists under 300,000 clones; over 90% were seen once. Sequenced: peripheral blood. The receptors here all came from a man between 25 and 39 years old with COVID-19, enrolled during active disease.

The chain is built from TRBV3-1 (or the pseudogene TRBV3-2) and TRBJ2-7; 8 nucleotides match TRBD2. The CDR3 sequence is 14 residues long. Trimming cost V 2 bases and J 3 bases; bases outside gene matches: 3. Germline CDR1 is LGHDT and CDR2 is YNNKEL (reference sequence). The chain's CDR3 is CASSQSGGSYEQYF. CDR3 bases: TGTGCCAGCAGCCAAAGCGGGGGAAGCTACGAGCAGTACTTC.

This clone was counted between two and nine times. This rearrangement joins TRBV9 to TRBJ1-5; tentative D call: TRBD1 (5 bases). The CDR3 is made up of 16 amino acids. Germline-derived CDR1 and CDR2 are SGDLS and YYNGEE. V lost 0 bases, J lost 10 bases, and 20 bases lay in between. CDR3 in DNA: TGTGCCAGCAGCGTAGCTACGGATCCCTCCGGGGGACCCCAGCATTTT. Protein sequence: CASSVATDPSGGPQHF.

The CDR3 coding sequence is TGTGCCAGCACGCGGGGGCAAGCTGGAAACACCATATATTTT. It translates to CASTRGQAGNTIYF. The chain has TRBV9 and TRBJ1-3; a weak D match, TRBD1 (6 bases). Trimming cost V 6 bases and J 2 bases, with 12 bases left between them. CDR3 size: 14 residues. CDR1 and CDR2 from the germline V gene are SGDLS and YYNGEE.

Details on this clone: The sample carries other DNA sequences with the same CDR3. The CDR3 DNA follows: TGCGCCAGCAGCCCGGGACAGACCTCCTACGAGCAGTACTTC. Its translation is CASSPGQTSYEQYF. V is TRBV10-1 and J is TRBJ2-7; 7 nucleotides align to TRBD1. V was clipped by 6 bases and J by 0 bases; unmatched bases: 5. The CDR3 totals 14 residues. Per germline, CDR1 WNHNN and CDR2 SYGVQD (reference sequence).

The chain is built from TRBV7-3 and TRBJ2-5; the match to TRBD1 covers 7 bases. The J segment lost 4 bases and the V segment lost 5 bases, leaving 7 bases of the junction unmatched. This CDR3 comprises 14 residues. CDR1 and CDR2 from the germline V gene are SGHTA and FQGTGA. DNA for the CDR3: TGTGCCAGCAGCCCACGAACAGGGGTAGAGACCCAGTACTTC. Its protein is CASSPRTGVETQYF.